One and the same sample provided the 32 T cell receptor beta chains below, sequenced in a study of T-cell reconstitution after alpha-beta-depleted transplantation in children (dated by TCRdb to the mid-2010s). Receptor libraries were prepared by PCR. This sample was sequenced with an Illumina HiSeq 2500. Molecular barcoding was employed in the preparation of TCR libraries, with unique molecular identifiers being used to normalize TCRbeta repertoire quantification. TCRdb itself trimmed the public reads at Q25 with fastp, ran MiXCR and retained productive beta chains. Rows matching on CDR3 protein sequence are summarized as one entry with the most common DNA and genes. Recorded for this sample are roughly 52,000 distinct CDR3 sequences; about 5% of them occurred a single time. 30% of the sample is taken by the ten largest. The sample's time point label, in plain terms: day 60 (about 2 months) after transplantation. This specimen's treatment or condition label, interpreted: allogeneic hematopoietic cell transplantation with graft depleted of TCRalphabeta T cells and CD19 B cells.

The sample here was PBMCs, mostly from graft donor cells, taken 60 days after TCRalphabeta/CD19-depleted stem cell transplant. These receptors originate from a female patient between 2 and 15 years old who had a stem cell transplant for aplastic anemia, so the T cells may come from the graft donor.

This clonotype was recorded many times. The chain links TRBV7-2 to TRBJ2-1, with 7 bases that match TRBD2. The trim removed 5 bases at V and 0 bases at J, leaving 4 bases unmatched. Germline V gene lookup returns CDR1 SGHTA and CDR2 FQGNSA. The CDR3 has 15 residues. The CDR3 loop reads CASSARGSSYNEQFF. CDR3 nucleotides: TGTGCCAGCAGCGCCCGCGGGAGCTCCTACAATGAGCAGTTCTTC.

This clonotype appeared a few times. CDR3 protein: CASSFRRESEAFF. The CDR3 nucleotides are TGTGCCAGCAGCTTCAGGCGGGAGAGTGAAGCTTTCTTT. This chain joins TRBV7-2 and TRBJ1-1; no reliable D call. Germline V gene lookup returns CDR1 SGHTA and CDR2 FQGNSA. Trimming removed 3 bases at V and 7 bases at J, with 12 bases between. This CDR3 spans 13 amino acids.

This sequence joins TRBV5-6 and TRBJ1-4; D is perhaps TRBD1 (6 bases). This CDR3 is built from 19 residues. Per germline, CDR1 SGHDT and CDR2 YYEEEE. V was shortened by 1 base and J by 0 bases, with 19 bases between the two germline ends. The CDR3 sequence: CASSLRGFGQPATNEKLFF. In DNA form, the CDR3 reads TGTGCCAGCAGCTTGAGAGGATTCGGACAGCCAGCAACTAATGAAAAACTGTTTTTT.

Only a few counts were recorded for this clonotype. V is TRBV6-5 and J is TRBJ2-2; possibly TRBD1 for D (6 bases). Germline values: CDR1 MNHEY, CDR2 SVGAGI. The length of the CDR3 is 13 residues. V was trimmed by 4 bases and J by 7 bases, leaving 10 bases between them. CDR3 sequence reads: CASSSQGSGELFF. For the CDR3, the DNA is TGTGCCAGCAGTTCACAGGGTAGCGGGGAGCTGTTTTTT.

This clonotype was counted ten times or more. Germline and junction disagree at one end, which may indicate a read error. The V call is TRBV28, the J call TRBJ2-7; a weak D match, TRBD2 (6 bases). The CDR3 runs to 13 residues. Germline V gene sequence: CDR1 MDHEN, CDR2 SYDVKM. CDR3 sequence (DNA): TGTGCCAGCAGTTTTAGCGGAGCCTACGGGCAGTACTTC. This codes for CASSFSGAYGQYF. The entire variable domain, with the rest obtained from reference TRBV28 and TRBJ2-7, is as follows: DVKVTQSSRYLVKRTGEKVFLECVQDMDHENMFWYRQDPGLGLRLIYFSYDVKMKEKGDIPEGYSVSREKKERFSLILESASTNQTSMYLCASSFSGAYGQYFGPGTRLTVT.

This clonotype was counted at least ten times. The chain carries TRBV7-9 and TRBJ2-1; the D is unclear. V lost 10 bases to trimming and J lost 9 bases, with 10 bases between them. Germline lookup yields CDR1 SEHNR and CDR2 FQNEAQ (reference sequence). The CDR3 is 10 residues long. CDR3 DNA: TGTGCCACCCTACCAAGTGAGCAGTTCTTC. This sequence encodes CATLPSEQFF.

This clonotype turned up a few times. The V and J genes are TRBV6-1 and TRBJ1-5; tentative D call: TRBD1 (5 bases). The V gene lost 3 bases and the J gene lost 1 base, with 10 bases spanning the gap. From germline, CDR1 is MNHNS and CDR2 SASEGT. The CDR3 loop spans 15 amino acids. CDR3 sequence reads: CASSDVGVSNQPQHF. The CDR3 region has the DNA TGTGCCAGCAGTGACGTAGGGGTAAGCAATCAGCCCCAGCATTTT.

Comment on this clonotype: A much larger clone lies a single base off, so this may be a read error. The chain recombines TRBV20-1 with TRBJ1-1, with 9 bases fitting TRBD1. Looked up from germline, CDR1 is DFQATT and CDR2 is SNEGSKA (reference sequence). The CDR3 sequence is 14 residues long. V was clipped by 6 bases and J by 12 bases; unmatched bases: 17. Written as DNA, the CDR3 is TGCAGTGCGCCCGCCCAGGGGGCGGGACAGGGAACTTTCTTT. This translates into CSAPAQGAGQGTFF.

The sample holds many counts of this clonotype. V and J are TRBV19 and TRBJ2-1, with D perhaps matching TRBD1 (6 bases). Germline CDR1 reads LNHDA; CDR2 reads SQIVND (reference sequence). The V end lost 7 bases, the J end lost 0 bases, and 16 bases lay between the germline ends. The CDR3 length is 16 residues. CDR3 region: CASMLGTSRSYNEQFF. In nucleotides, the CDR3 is TGTGCCAGTATGTTAGGGACATCTCGCTCCTACAATGAGCAGTTCTTC.

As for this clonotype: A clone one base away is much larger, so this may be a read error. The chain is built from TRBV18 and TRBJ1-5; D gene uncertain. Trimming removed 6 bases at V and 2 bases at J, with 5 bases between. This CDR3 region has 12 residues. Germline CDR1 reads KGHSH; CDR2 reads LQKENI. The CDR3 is CASSCRNQPQHF. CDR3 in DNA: TGTGCCAGCTCGTGTCGCAATCAGCCCCAGCATTTT.

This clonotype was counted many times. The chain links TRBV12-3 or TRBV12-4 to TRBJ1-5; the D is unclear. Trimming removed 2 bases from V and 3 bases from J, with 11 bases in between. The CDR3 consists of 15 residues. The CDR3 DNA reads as TGTGCCAGCAGTTTATCACTGTCTGACAATCAGCCCCAGCATTTT. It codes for CASSLSLSDNQPQHF.

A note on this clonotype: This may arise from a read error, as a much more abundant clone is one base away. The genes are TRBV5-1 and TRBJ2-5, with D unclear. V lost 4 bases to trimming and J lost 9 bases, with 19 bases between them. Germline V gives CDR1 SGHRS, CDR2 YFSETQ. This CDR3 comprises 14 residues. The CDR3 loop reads CASSLLSGPSPQYF. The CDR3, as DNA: TGCGCCAGCAGCCTCTTATCAGGACCTTCGCCCCAGTACTTC.

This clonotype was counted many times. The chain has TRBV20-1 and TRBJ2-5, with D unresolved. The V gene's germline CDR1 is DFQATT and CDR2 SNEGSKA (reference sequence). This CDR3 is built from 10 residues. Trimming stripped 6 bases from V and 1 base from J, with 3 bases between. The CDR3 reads CSASQETQYF. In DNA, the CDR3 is TGCAGTGCCTCCCAAGAGACCCAGTACTTC.

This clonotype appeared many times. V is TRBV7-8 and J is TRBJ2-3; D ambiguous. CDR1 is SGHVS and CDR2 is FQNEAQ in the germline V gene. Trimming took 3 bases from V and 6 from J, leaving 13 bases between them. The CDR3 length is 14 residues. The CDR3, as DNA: TGTGCCAGCAGCTTTCTAGGTCATCGGGATACGCAGTATTTT. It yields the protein CASSFLGHRDTQYF.

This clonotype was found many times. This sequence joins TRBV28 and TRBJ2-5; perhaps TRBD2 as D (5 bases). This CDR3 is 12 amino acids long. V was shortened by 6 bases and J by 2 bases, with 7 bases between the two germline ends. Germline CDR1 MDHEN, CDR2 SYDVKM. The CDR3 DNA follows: TGTGCCAGCAGACGCGGGCAAGAGACCCAGTACTTC. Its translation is CASRRGQETQYF.

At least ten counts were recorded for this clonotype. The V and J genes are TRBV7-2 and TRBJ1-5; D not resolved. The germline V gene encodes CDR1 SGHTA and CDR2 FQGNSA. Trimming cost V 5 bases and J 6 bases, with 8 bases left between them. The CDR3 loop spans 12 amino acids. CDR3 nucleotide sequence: TGTGCCAGCAGCCATTCGGGTCAGCCCCAGCATTTT. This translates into CASSHSGQPQHF.

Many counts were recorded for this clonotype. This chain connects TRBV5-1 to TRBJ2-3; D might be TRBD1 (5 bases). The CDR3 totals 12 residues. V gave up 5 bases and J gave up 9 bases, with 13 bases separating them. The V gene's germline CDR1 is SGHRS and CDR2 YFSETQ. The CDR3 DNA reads TGCGCCAGCAGTTTACAGGATGAGACGCAGTATTTT. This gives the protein CASSLQDETQYF.

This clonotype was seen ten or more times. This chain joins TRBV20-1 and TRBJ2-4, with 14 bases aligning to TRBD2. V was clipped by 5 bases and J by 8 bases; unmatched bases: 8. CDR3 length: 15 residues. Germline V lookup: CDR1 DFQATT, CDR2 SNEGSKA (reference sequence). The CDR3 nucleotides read TGCAGTGCTTTTTTGACTAGCGGGAGGGTGGACATTCAGTACTTC. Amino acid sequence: CSAFLTSGRVDIQYF.

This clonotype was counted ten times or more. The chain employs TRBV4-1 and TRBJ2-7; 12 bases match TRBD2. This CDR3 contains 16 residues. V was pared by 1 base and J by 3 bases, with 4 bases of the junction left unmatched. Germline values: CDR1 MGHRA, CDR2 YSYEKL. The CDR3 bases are TGCGCCAGCAGCCAAGGGACTAGCGGGGACTACTACGAGCAGTACTTC. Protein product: CASSQGTSGDYYEQYF.

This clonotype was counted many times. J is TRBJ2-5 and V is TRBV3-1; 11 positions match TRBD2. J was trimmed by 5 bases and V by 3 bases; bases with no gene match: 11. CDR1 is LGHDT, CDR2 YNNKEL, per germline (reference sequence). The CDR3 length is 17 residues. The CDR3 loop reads CASSHRKGLAGKETQYF. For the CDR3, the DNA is TGTGCCAGCAGCCATCGGAAAGGACTAGCGGGCAAGGAGACCCAGTACTTC.

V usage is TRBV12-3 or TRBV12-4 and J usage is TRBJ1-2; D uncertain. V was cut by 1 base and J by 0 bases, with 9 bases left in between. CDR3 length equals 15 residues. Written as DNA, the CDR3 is TGTGCCAGCAGTTTAGTGGACCTCCCTAACTATGGCTACACCTTC. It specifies CASSLVDLPNYGYTF.

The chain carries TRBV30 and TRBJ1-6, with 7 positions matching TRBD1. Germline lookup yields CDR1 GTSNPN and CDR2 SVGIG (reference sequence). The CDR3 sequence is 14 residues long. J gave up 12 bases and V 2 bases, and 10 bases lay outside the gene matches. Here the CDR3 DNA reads TGTGCCTGGAGTAAAGGGGGCAGTAAATTACCCCTCCACTTT. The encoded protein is CAWSKGGSKLPLHF.

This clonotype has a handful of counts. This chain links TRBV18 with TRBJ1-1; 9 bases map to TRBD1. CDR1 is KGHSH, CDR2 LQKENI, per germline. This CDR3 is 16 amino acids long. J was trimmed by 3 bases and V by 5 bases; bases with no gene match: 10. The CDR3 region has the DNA TGTGCCAGCTCAAGATCCGGGACAGGGCAGGACACTGAAGCTTTCTTT. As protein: CASSRSGTGQDTEAFF.

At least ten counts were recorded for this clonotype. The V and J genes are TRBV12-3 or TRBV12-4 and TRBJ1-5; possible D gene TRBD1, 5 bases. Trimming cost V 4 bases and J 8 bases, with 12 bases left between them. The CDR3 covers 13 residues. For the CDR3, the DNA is TGTGCCAGCAGTTGGTGGCAGGGTGAGCCCCAGCATTTT. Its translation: CASSWWQGEPQHF.

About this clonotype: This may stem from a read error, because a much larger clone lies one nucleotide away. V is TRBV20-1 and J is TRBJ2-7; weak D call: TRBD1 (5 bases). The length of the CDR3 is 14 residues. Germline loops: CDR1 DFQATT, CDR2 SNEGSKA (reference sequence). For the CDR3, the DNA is TGCAGAGCTAGATGGCGTCAGGGTACGAGCGAGCAGTACTTC. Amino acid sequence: CRARWRQGTSEQYF.

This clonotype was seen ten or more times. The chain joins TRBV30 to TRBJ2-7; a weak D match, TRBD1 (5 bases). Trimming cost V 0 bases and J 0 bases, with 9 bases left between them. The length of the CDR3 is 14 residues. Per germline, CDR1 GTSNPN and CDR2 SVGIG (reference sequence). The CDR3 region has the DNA TGTGCCTGGAGTGTCGGAAGGGGCTCCTACGAGCAGTACTTC. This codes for CAWSVGRGSYEQYF.

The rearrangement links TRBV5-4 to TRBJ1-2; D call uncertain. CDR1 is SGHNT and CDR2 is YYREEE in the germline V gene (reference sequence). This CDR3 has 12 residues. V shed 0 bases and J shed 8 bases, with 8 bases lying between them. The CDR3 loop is CASSLGAGGYTF. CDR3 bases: TGTGCCAGCAGCTTGGGCGCTGGGGGCTACACCTTC.

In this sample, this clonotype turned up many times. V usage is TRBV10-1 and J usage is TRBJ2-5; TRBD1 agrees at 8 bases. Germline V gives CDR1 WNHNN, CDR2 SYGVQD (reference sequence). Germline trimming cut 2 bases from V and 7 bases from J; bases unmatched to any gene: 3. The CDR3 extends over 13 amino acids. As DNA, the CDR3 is TGCGCCAGCAGTGAGGCCGGACAGGGGACCCAGTACTTC. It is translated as CASSEAGQGTQYF.

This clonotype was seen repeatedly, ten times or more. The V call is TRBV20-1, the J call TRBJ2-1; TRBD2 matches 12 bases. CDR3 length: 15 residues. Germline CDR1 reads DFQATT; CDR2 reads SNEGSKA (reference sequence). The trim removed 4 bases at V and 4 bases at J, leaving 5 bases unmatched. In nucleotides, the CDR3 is TGCAGTGCTACCCAAACTAGCGGGAGGTACAATGAGCAGTTCTTC. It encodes CSATQTSGRYNEQFF.

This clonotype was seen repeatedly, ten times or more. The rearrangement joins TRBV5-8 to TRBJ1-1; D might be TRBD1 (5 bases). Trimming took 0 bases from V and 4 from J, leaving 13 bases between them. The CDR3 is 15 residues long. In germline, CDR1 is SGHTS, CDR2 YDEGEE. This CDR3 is CASSLAGGGFTEAFF. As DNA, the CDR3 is TGTGCCAGCAGCTTGGCGGGGGGAGGGTTCACTGAAGCTTTCTTT.

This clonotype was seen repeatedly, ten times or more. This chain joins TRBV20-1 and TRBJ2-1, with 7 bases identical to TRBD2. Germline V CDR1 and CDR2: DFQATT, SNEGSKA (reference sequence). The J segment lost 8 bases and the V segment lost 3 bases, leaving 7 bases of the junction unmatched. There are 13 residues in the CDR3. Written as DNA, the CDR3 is TGCAGTGCTAGCCGGGCGGGAGTTTATGAGCAGTTCTTC. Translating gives CSASRAGVYEQFF.

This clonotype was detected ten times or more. CDR3 loop: CASSLGVEETQYF. CDR3 nucleotide sequence: TGCGCCAGCAGCTTGGGCGTAGAGGAGACCCAGTACTTC. The chain joins TRBV5-1 to TRBJ2-5, with D hard to call. The CDR3 runs to 13 residues. Trimming cost V 0 bases and J 5 bases, with 8 bases left between them. From germline, CDR1 is SGHRS and CDR2 YFSETQ.